Listed below are T cell receptor beta chains from one sample, sequenced in a study of blood T cell repertoires in COVID-19. Assay used: immunoSEQ multiplex PCR; TCRdb lists only in-frame clones, some missing. The data contain about 280,000 clones, more than 75% of them singletons. Sequencing was done on a sample of peripheral blood. These receptors were taken from a woman aged 25 to 39 who had recovered from COVID-19. Each CDR3 is given with its conserved first and last residue. The D gene is left open where the match is weak. The size field is filled for only some rows; it gives once, few, many or a size class.

TRBJ1-5	TRBV27	few	.	CASSLAGNQPQHF	TGTGCCAGCAGTTTAGCAGGGAATCAGCCCCAGCATTTT
TRBJ2-3	TRBV15	.	.	CATSRGGSGFGTDTQYF	TGTGCCACCAGCAGAGGGGGGAGCGGGTTTGGCACAGATACGCAGTATTTT
TRBJ2-7	TRBV10-1	.	TRBD1	CARYPGQGLDKQYF	TGCGCCAGATATCCGGGACAGGGGTTAGACAAGCAGTACTTC
TRBJ2-7	TRBV11-2	.	.	CASSSIRSTYEQYF	TGTGCCAGCAGTTCAATCCGGTCGACCTACGAGCAGTACTTC
TRBJ1-2	TRBV30	.	.	CAWDGTFDGYTF	TGTGCCTGGGACGGGACTTTCGATGGCTACACCTTC
TRBJ2-1	TRBV6-4	.	TRBD1	CASSGGTEAYNEQFF	TGTGCCAGCAGTGGGGGGACAGAAGCCTACAATGAGCAGTTCTTC
TRBJ2-1	TRBV9	once	TRBD2	CASSDSGSSYNEQFF	TGTGCCAGCAGCGATAGCGGGAGCTCCTACAATGAGCAGTTCTTC
TRBJ2-7	TRBV6-6	.	.	CASSLGEVNEQYF	TGTGCCAGCAGTTTGGGGGAGGTCAACGAGCAGTACTTC
TRBJ2-7	TRBV28	once	TRBD1	CASSLIRDRTYEQYF	TGTGCCAGCAGTTTAATCCGGGACAGGACGTACGAGCAGTACTTC
TRBJ1-2	TRBV27	.	TRBD1	CASSDPGQGVRGYTF	TGTGCCAGCAGTGATCCGGGACAGGGAGTTAGGGGCTACACCTTC
TRBJ1-2	TRBV10-1	.	.	CAPGRRAHGYTF	TGCGCCCCGGGCCGCAGGGCCCATGGCTACACCTTC
TRBJ2-1	TRBV4-1	.	TRBD1	CASSHPGQGDNEQFF	TGCGCCAGCAGCCACCCCGGACAGGGGGACAATGAGCAGTTCTTC
TRBJ2-5	TRBV11-2	.	.	CASSVSDQETQYF	TGTGCCAGCAGCGTCAGCGATCAAGAGACCCAGTACTTC
TRBJ2-5	TRBV12-5	.	.	CASGLVQSWGETQYF	TGTGCTAGTGGTTTGGTACAGTCCTGGGGCGAGACCCAGTACTTC
TRBJ2-7	TRBV10-3	.	.	CAISERPRGDEQYF	TGTGCCATCAGTGAGAGGCCCAGGGGGGACGAGCAGTACTTC
TRBJ1-5	TRBV6-2/TRBV6-3	.	.	CASSYAGQPQHF	TGTGCCAGCAGTTACGCCGGTCAGCCCCAGCATTTT